These 20 T cell receptor beta chains came from one sample sequenced in a study of HIV-infected patients and healthy controls. All unsorted peripheral T cells were captured because whole blood was used without fractionation. Alpha and beta constant-region primers primed reverse transcription of around 0.5 ug RNA. Using multiplexing indices, alpha and beta chain libraries were generated apart by chain-specific third strand synthesis. MiXCR was run by TCRdb on the 5' RACE reads, yielding one entry per CDR3 protein. The data contain around 20,000 distinct CDR3 sequences, 9% to 15% of them singletons. Sequenced sample: blood. These receptors were obtained from an adult in good health.

This clonotype was recorded at least ten times. In nucleotides, the CDR3 is TGTGCCAGCAGCTTAGATAGTGGGACTATCACAGATACGCAGTATTTT. This translates into CASSLDSGTITDTQYF. This chain connects TRBV7-8 to TRBJ2-3; 7 bases match TRBD2. The CDR3 sequence is 16 residues long. CDR1 SGHVS and CDR2 FQNEAQ come from the germline V gene. Unmatched junction bases numbered 6, after V lost 1 base and J lost 2 bases.

V usage is TRBV27 and J usage is TRBJ1-5, with 7 positions matching TRBD1. The CDR3 length is 13 residues. J lost 3 bases, V lost 8 bases, and 4 bases had no gene match. Germline V gene data show CDR1 as MNHEY and CDR2 as SMNVEV (reference sequence). CDR3 bases: TGTGCCAGCCGTACAGGGGACAATCAGCCCCAGCATTTT. It translates to CASRTGDNQPQHF.

This clonotype was seen many times. The chain carries TRBV29-1 and TRBJ1-2; D gene unclear. Trimming stripped 1 base from V and 4 bases from J, with 13 bases between. The CDR3 runs to 14 residues. Germline CDR1 is SQVTM and CDR2 is ANQGSEA. The CDR3: CSVEGGGNLYGYTF. CDR3 nucleotides: TGCAGCGTTGAAGGGGGAGGGAACCTCTATGGCTACACCTTC.

The V and J genes are TRBV25-1 and TRBJ1-5; D is uncertain. Germline assignment: CDR1 MGHDK and CDR2 SYGVNS. The CDR3 runs 11 residues. The V and J ends lost 8 bases and 5 bases respectively, with 7 bases between them. CDR3 sequence: CASGFDQPQHF. The CDR3 coding sequence is TGTGCCAGCGGATTCGATCAGCCCCAGCATTTT.

This clonotype was detected ten times or more. The chain is built from TRBV19 and TRBJ1-5; a weak D match, TRBD1 (5 bases). Germline values: CDR1 LNHDA, CDR2 SQIVND (reference sequence). This CDR3 is 15 amino acids long. V dropped 6 bases and J dropped 0 bases, with 12 bases sitting between them. This chain's CDR3 is CASRAGHPSNQPQHF. DNA of the CDR3: TGTGCCAGTAGGGCCGGACACCCTAGCAATCAGCCCCAGCATTTT.

This clonotype was seen just once. The chain joins TRBV20-1 to TRBJ2-7; D is perhaps TRBD1 (6 bases). The CDR3 length is 16 residues. CDR1 and CDR2 from the germline V gene are DFQATT and SNEGSKA (reference sequence). Trimming took off 0 bases at V and 6 bases at J, with 21 bases between the two ends. This chain's CDR3 is CSARDALGQGKSEQYF. CDR3 nucleotide sequence: TGCAGTGCTAGAGATGCATTGGGGCAGGGGAAAAGCGAGCAGTACTTC.

The chain is built from TRBV18 and TRBJ1-5; D may be TRBD1 (5 bases). Germline CDR1 KGHSH, CDR2 LQKENI. This CDR3 spans 14 amino acids. V was shortened by 2 bases and J by 4 bases, with 9 bases between the two germline ends. This CDR3 reads CASSPGALNQPQHF. CDR3 coding DNA: TGTGCCAGCTCACCAGGGGCATTAAATCAGCCCCAGCATTTT.

This clonotype was counted at least ten times. The rearrangement joins TRBV7-2 to TRBJ1-2, with D unclear. In germline, CDR1 is SGHTA, CDR2 FQGNSA. The CDR3 covers 12 residues. With 3 bases removed from V and 4 bases from J, the gap between germline ends came to 6 bases. Here the CDR3 DNA reads TGTGCCAGCAGCTTTATACTCTATGGCTACACCTTC. Amino acids: CASSFILYGYTF.

This clonotype was seen ten or more times. The rearrangement joins TRBV5-6 to TRBJ1-5, with D tentatively TRBD1 (5 bases). CDR3 length: 15 residues. V was trimmed by 2 bases and J by 2 bases, leaving 11 bases between them. Germline-derived CDR1 and CDR2 are SGHDT and YYEEEE. The CDR3: CASSFKGWGNQPQHF. The CDR3 nucleotides read TGTGCCAGCAGCTTCAAGGGGTGGGGCAATCAGCCCCAGCATTTT.

The chain couples TRBV7-2 to TRBJ1-1; D is unclear. Germline CDR1 and CDR2: SGHTA and FQGNSA. V shed 2 bases and J shed 2 bases, with 12 bases lying between them. CDR3 length: 15 amino acids. Here the CDR3 DNA reads TGTGCCAGCAGCTTAACCAAGGCGGGAAACACTGAAGCTTTCTTT. As protein: CASSLTKAGNTEAFF.

In this sample, this clonotype is medium-sized (0.01 to 0.1%). This chain connects TRBV7-9 to TRBJ1-1; D unclear. Trimming pared 2 bases from V and 1 base from J, leaving 11 bases between. The CDR3 is 15 amino acids. Germline V gene lookup returns CDR1 SEHNR and CDR2 FQNEAQ (reference sequence). CDR3 nucleotide sequence: TGTGCCAGCAGCTTATACGCAGATAGGAACACTGAAGCTTTCTTT. This codes for CASSLYADRNTEAFF.

A few counts support this clonotype. The gene calls are TRBV18 and TRBJ1-4; no definite D call. CDR1 and CDR2 (germline): KGHSH, LQKENI. This CDR3 region has 14 residues. V lost 2 bases and J lost 0, with 4 bases in between. CDR3 region: CASSPTATNEKLFF. Written as DNA, the CDR3 is TGTGCCAGCTCACCAACTGCAACTAATGAAAAACTGTTTTTT.

The CDR3 sequence is CASSLAPEGYEQYF. Written as DNA, the CDR3 is TGTGCCAGCAGCTTAGCGCCCGAAGGTTACGAGCAGTACTTC. The chain couples TRBV11-1 to TRBJ2-7; D call uncertain. The CDR3 runs 14 residues. CDR1 is SGHAT and CDR2 is FQDESV in the germline V gene (reference sequence). With 0 bases removed from V and 4 bases from J, the gap between germline ends came to 10 bases. The full variable domain, in which reference TRBV11-1 and TRBJ2-7 provide the parts outside the CDR3, is EAEVAQSPRYKITEKSQAVAFWCDPISGHATLYWYRQILGQGPELLVQFQDESVVDDSQLPKDRFSAERLKGVDSTLKIQPAELGDSAMYLCASSLAPEGYEQYFGPGTRLTVT.

This clonotype was seen at least ten times. V is TRBV30 and J is TRBJ2-3; 7 bases are shared with TRBD2. Germline V gene sequence: CDR1 GTSNPN, CDR2 SVGIG (reference sequence). This CDR3 has 15 residues. After removal of 0 bases from V and 1 base from J, the junction contained 4 bases not matched to a gene. This chain's CDR3 is CAWSVRGIGTDTQYF. The DNA for the CDR3 is TGTGCCTGGAGTGTGCGGGGGATAGGCACAGATACGCAGTATTTT.

This clonotype qualifies as medium-sized (0.01 to 0.1%). The rearrangement links TRBV20-1 to TRBJ2-7; D call uncertain. The germline V gene has CDR1 DFQATT and CDR2 SNEGSKA (reference sequence). V gave up 6 bases and J gave up 3 bases, with 18 bases separating them. The CDR3 consists of 14 residues. The chain's CDR3 is CSAPPYGPDYEQYF. In DNA, the CDR3 is TGCAGTGCCCCCCCGTACGGCCCAGACTACGAGCAGTACTTC.

The V gene is TRBV20-1, the J gene TRBJ1-1; D possibly corresponds to TRBD1 (6 bases). The CDR3 extends over 15 amino acids. Trimming left V 3 bases short and J 4 bases short, with 18 bases between. Germline CDR1 is DFQATT and CDR2 is SNEGSKA (reference sequence). In DNA, the CDR3 is TGCAGTGCTAGCGATCCAGGGGAAGGGGGCACTGAAGCTTTCTTT. The encoded protein is CSASDPGEGGTEAFF.

CDR3 loop: CASSTGGRSGLGTEAFF. The DNA for the CDR3 is TGTGCCAGTAGTACCGGGGGACGCTCCGGTCTAGGCACTGAAGCTTTCTTT. J is TRBJ1-1 and V is TRBV19; a weak D match, TRBD1 (5 bases). V was trimmed by 4 bases and J by 4 bases, leaving 22 bases between them. Germline V gene lookup returns CDR1 LNHDA and CDR2 SQIVND (reference sequence). The length of the CDR3 is 17 residues.

The V call is TRBV25-1, the J call TRBJ2-6; D call uncertain. Germline V CDR1 and CDR2: MGHDK, SYGVNS. Trimming left V 6 bases short and J 0 bases short, with 9 bases between. The CDR3 runs 15 residues. The DNA of the CDR3 is TGTGCCAGCAGCCGCTACGGCTCTGGGGCCAACGTCCTGACTTTC. It is translated as CASSRYGSGANVLTF.

This clonotype qualifies as medium-sized. The genes are TRBV6-4 and TRBJ2-7; the match to TRBD1 covers 9 bases. From germline, CDR1 is MRHNA and CDR2 SNTAGT. Unmatched junction bases numbered 8, after V lost 3 bases and J lost 11 bases. The length of the CDR3 is 13 residues. In DNA, the CDR3 is TGTGCCAGCAGTGATGCCGGGACAGGGAAGAAGTACTTC. The encoded protein is CASSDAGTGKKYF.

The chain uses TRBV6-6 and TRBJ2-3, with 11 bases that match TRBD2. Germline CDR1 MNHNY, CDR2 SVGAGI (reference sequence). The CDR3 contains 17 residues. V was clipped by 2 bases and J by 2 bases; unmatched bases: 6. The CDR3 spells CASSYLIAGGPTDTQYF. In nucleotides, the CDR3 is TGTGCCAGCAGTTACCTTATAGCGGGGGGGCCCACAGATACGCAGTATTTT.